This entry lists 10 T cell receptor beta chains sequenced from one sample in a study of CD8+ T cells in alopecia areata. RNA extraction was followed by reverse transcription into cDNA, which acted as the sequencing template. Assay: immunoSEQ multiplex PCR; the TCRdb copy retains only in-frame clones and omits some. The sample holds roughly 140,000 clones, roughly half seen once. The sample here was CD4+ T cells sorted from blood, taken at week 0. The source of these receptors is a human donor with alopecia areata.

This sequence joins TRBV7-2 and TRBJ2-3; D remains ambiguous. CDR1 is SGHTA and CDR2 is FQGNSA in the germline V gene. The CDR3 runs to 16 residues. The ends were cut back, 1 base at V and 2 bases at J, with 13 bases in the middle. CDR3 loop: CASSLGGDLNTDTQYF. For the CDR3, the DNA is TGTGCCAGCAGCTTAGGTGGTGACTTAAACACAGATACGCAGTATTTT. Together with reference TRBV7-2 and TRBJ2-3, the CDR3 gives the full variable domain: GAGVSQSPSNKVTEKGKDVELRCDPISGHTALYWYRQSLGQGLEFLIYFQGNSAPDKSGLPSDRFSAERTGGSVSTLTIQRTQQEDSAVYLCASSLGGDLNTDTQYFGPGTRLTVL.

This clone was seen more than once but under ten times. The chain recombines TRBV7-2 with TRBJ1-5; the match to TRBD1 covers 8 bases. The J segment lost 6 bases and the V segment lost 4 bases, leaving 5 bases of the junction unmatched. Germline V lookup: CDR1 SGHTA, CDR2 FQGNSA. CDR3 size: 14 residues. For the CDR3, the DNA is TGTGCCAGCAGCTCCGGACAGGGAGTTCAGCCCCAGCATTTT. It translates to CASSSGQGVQPQHF. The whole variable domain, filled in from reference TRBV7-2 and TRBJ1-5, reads GAGVSQSPSNKVTEKGKDVELRCDPISGHTALYWYRQSLGQGLEFLIYFQGNSAPDKSGLPSDRFSAERTGGSVSTLTIQRTQQEDSAVYLCASSSGQGVQPQHFGDGTRLSIL.

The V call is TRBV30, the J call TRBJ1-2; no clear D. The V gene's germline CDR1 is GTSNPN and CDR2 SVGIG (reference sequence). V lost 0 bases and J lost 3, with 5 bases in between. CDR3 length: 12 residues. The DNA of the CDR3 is TGTGCCTGGAGTGTACGGGACTATGGCTACACCTTC. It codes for CAWSVRDYGYTF.

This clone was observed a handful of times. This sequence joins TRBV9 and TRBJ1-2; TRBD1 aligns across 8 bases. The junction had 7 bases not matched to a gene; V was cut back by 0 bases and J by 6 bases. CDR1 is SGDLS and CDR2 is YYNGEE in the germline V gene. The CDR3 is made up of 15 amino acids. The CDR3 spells CASSVVAGQGDGYTF. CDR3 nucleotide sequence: TGTGCCAGCAGCGTAGTGGCAGGACAGGGCGATGGCTACACCTTC.

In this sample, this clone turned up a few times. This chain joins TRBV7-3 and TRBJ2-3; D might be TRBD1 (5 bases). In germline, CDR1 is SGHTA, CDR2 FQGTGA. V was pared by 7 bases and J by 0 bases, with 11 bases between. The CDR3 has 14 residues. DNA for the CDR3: TGTGCCAGCAACCAGGGCGCTAGCACAGATACGCAGTATTTT. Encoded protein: CASNQGASTDTQYF.

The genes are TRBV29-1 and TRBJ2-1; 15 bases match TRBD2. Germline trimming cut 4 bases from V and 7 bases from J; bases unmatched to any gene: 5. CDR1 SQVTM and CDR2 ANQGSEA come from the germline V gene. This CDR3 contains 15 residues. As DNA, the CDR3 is TGCAGCGTTGCCTGGACTAGCGGGAGGGTTAATGAGCAGTTCTTC. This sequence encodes CSVAWTSGRVNEQFF.

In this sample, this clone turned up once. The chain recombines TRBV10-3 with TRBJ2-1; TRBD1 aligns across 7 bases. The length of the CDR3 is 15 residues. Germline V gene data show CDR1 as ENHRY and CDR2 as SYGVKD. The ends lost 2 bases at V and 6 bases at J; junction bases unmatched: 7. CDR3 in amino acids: CAISETGVSVNEQFF. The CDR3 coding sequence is TGTGCCATCAGTGAGACAGGGGTATCGGTCAATGAGCAGTTCTTC.

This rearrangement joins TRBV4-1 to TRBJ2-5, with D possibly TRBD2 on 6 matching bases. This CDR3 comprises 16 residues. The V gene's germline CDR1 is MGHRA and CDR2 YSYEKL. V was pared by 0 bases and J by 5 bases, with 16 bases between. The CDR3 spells CASSQEGGKPGETQYF. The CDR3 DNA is TGCGCCAGCAGCCAAGAGGGGGGTAAGCCCGGGGAGACCCAGTACTTC.

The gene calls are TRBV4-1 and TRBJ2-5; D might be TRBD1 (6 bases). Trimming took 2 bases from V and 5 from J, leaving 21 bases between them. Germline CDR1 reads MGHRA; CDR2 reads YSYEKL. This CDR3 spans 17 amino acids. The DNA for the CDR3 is TGCGCCAGCAGCCAATCCGCAGGGACATACACTCCGGAGACCCAGTACTTC. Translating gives CASSQSAGTYTPETQYF.

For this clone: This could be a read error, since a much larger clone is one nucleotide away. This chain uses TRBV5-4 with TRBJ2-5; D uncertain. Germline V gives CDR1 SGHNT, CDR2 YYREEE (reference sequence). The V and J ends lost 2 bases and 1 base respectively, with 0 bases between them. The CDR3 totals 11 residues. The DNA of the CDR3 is TGTGCCAGCAGCTTCCAAGAGACCCAGTACTTC. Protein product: CASSFQETQYF.